These 6 T cell receptor beta chains were all obtained from the same sample, sequenced in a study of shared clonotypes between healthy human individuals. Libraries were prepared by immunoSEQ multiplex PCR; TCRdb keeps only in-frame clonotypes and omits some of them. The sample consists of 2 million to 3 million clones, under 95% of them appearing once. The source material was naive CD4+ T cells from PBMCs. Indicated subset: CD45RA+ positively selected. The origin of the receptors is a man between 18 and 35 years old in good health. Some clones in this sample may be carry-over from other donors' samples.

This clone turned up a few times. The chain is built from TRBV10-3 and TRBJ1-1; maybe TRBD1 (6 bases). Trimming removed 0 bases from V and 5 bases from J, with 10 bases in between. Germline V gives CDR1 ENHRY, CDR2 SYGVKD. CDR3 size: 14 residues. The CDR3 loop is CAISESTGGTEAFF. DNA of the CDR3: TGTGCCATCAGTGAGTCGACAGGAGGGACTGAAGCTTTCTTT.

With respect to this clone: At one end, the junction sequence differs from germline, possibly due to a read error. The chain has TRBV6-1 and TRBJ2-1; the D gene is possibly TRBD1 (5 bases). The CDR3 spans 18 residues. Per germline, CDR1 MNHNS and CDR2 SASEGT. CDR3 region: CAGSEKGLLQRTYNEQFF. CDR3 nucleotide sequence: TGTGCCGGCAGTGAAAAGGGGCTGCTACAACGAACCTACAATGAGCAGTTCTTC.

Regarding this clone: Additional DNA sequences in this sample encode the identical CDR3. The chain combines TRBV6-5 with TRBJ1-5; no clear D gene. This CDR3 has 14 residues. Trimming removed 3 bases from V and 0 bases from J, with 6 bases in between. CDR1 MNHEY and CDR2 SVGAGI come from the germline V gene. The DNA of the CDR3 is TGTGCCAGCAGTTATCGGCATAGCAATCAGCCCCAGCATTTT. Its protein is CASSYRHSNQPQHF.

The J gene is TRBJ2-5, the V gene TRBV6-6; tentatively, D is TRBD1 (6 bases). CDR3 size: 15 residues. CDR1 and CDR2 (germline): MNHNY, SVGAGI (reference sequence). Trimming removed 6 bases from V and 2 bases from J, with 16 bases in between. The CDR3 reads CASSWRPGTQETQYF. The DNA of the CDR3 is TGTGCCAGCAGCTGGCGTCCCGGGACACAAGAGACCCAGTACTTC.

The chain employs TRBV14 and TRBJ1-1, with D possibly being TRBD1 (5 bases). The CDR3 totals 13 residues. Germline V lookup: CDR1 SGHDN, CDR2 FVKESK. V was shortened by 3 bases and J by 7 bases, with 12 bases between the two germline ends. CDR3 sequence: CASSHVGEIEAFF. In DNA form, the CDR3 reads TGTGCCAGCAGCCATGTAGGGGAGATTGAAGCTTTCTTT. The entire variable domain, with the rest obtained from reference TRBV14 and TRBJ1-1, is as follows: EAGVTQFPSHSVIEKGQTVTLRCDPISGHDNLYWYRRVMGKEIKFLLHFVKESKQDESGMPNNRFLAERTGGTYSTLKVQPAELEDSGVYFCASSHVGEIEAFFGQGTRLTVV.

The gene calls are TRBV20-1 and TRBJ2-5, with D perhaps TRBD2 (5 bases). CDR3 length: 11 residues. Germline CDR1 is DFQATT and CDR2 is SNEGSKA (reference sequence). Trimming pared 6 bases from V and 2 bases from J, leaving 7 bases between. CDR3 in amino acids: CSAPGQETQYF. DNA for the CDR3: TGCAGTGCCCCGGGGCAAGAGACCCAGTACTTC.